This T cell receptor beta chain stems from a study of brain T cells in children with intractable seizures. General study results and limits: Pre- and post-surgery blood differed in depth, so pre-surgery absences may be undersampling.

This table comes from immunoSEQ multiplex PCR, and its TCRdb copy is limited to in-frame clones, with some not included. Of roughly 110,000 clones in the sample, around 94% were seen once. There are 15 residues in the CDR3. Per germline, CDR1 SGDLS and CDR2 YYNGEE. Trimming cost V 6 bases and J 0 bases; bases outside gene matches: 4. Pre-surgery treatment included at least one anti-epileptic drug. Details on this clone: What it recognizes is unknown.

The chain combines TRBV9 with TRBJ2-3; 10 nucleotides match TRBD2. Sequenced here: peripheral blood, sampled at surgery. The sequence came from a boy under three years old with hemimegalencephaly and intractable seizures. The CDR3 bases are TGTGCCAGCACCCAGCGGGAGGGTAGCACAGATACGCAGTATTTT. The encoded protein is CASTQREGSTDTQYF.